These 11 T cell receptor beta chains were sequenced from one sample in a study of blood T cells in healthy people across ages. Next came a second PCR, run for roughly 6 to 11 cycles, which used a sample-barcoded 5' primer along with a J-beta primer mix. TCRdb called the 5' RACE reads again in MiXCR, with one record for every CDR3 protein. The repertoire holds 1.5 million to 2 million distinct CDR3 sequences, with roughly two fifths as singletons. Sequenced sample: blood. These receptors were obtained from a human donor in good health.

This clonotype appeared a single time. The chain couples TRBV20-1 to TRBJ1-2; the match to TRBD1 covers 7 bases. The CDR3 covers 16 residues. CDR1 and CDR2 (germline): DFQATT, SNEGSKA (reference sequence). Losses at the gene ends were 1 base for V and 0 bases for J; bases not matched to a gene: 8. CDR3 region: CSARATGLGPNYGYTF. CDR3 bases: TGCAGTGCTAGAGCGACAGGGTTAGGGCCTAACTATGGCTACACCTTC.

The sample holds a few counts of this clonotype. The chain has TRBV6-1 and TRBJ2-7; 11 bases match TRBD2. From germline, CDR1 is MNHNS and CDR2 SASEGT. The V and J ends lost 7 bases and 2 bases, in that order; junction bases with no gene match: 4. This CDR3 spans 14 amino acids. CDR3 nucleotide sequence: TGTGCCAGCACTCTTAGCGGGGGGGCCTACGAGCAGTACTTC. Amino acids: CASTLSGGAYEQYF.

The chain combines TRBV12-3 or TRBV12-4 with TRBJ2-1; D ambiguous. The V end was cut by 6 bases, the J end by 13 bases, with 13 bases between. CDR3 length: 11 residues. The CDR3 sequence: CASSPRVAQFF. The CDR3 DNA reads as TGTGCCAGCAGCCCCCGGGTAGCCCAGTTCTTC.

The chain combines TRBV7-2 with TRBJ2-3; weak D call: TRBD2 (5 bases). From germline, CDR1 is SGHTA and CDR2 FQGNSA. V was trimmed by 5 bases and J by 8 bases, leaving 17 bases between them. The CDR3 is made up of 14 amino acids. The CDR3: CASSAPTSQATQYF. In DNA, the CDR3 is TGTGCCAGCAGCGCGCCCACTAGTCAGGCTACGCAGTATTTT.

Concerning this clonotype: This could be a read error, since a much larger clone is one nucleotide away. The gene calls are TRBV12-3 or TRBV12-4 and TRBJ1-2; D call uncertain. CDR3 length: 11 residues. Trimming shortened V by 2 bases and J by 8 bases, and 6 bases separated the two germline ends. As DNA, the CDR3 is TGTGCCAGCAGTTTACAGGAAGGCTACACCTTC. It specifies CASSLQEGYTF.

This clonotype was seen more than once but under ten times. The V gene is TRBV12-3 or TRBV12-4, the J gene TRBJ2-1; 8 nucleotides agree with TRBD2. V shed 7 bases, J shed 6 bases, and the junction held 5 bases outside the gene matches. The length of the CDR3 is 13 residues. The CDR3 reads CASKRGSRNEQFF. CDR3 DNA: TGTGCCAGCAAGCGGGGGTCACGCAATGAGCAGTTCTTC.

This clonotype occurred many times. CDR3 amino acids: CASSPGQVNNEQFF. The CDR3 DNA sequence: TGCGCCAGCAGCCCGGGACAGGTAAACAATGAGCAGTTCTTC. V gene TRBV5-1 combines with J gene TRBJ2-1, with 8 positions matching TRBD1. CDR3 size: 14 residues. Germline CDR1 reads SGHRS; CDR2 reads YFSETQ. V was clipped by 4 bases and J by 5 bases; unmatched bases: 5. Full variable domain (remainder filled in from reference TRBV5-1 and TRBJ2-1): KAGVTQTPRYLIKTRGQQVTLSCSPISGHRSVSWYQQTPGQGLQFLFEYFSETQRNKGNFPGRFSGRQFSNSRSEMNVSTLELGDSALYLCASSPGQVNNEQFFGPGTRLTVL.

The chain recombines TRBV6-5 with TRBJ1-5; D possibly corresponds to TRBD1 (6 bases). Per the germline V gene, CDR1 is MNHEY and CDR2 is SVGAGI. The CDR3 is 14 residues long. V gave up 11 bases and J gave up 6 bases, with 20 bases separating them. The CDR3 nucleotides read TGTGCCGGCTCACCTCTCAGGGGAAGTCAGCCCCAGCATTTT. Its protein is CAGSPLRGSQPQHF.

The chain has TRBV6-6 and TRBJ2-1, with D tentatively TRBD2 (6 bases). Per germline, CDR1 MNHNY and CDR2 SVGAGI (reference sequence). This CDR3 has 16 residues. Trimming left V 2 bases short and J 5 bases short, with 16 bases between. The chain's CDR3 is CASSYSLQRAHNEQFF. As DNA, the CDR3 is TGTGCCAGCAGTTACAGCCTTCAGCGGGCCCACAATGAGCAGTTCTTC.

This clonotype has more than one count but fewer than ten. The CDR3 here is CASSLAVGVWQYF. For the CDR3, the DNA is TGCGCCAGCAGTTTGGCGGTCGGTGTTTGGCAGTACTTC. V is TRBV4-1 and J is TRBJ2-7; D gene uncertain. V lost 6 bases and J 9 bases, leaving 18 bases between the germline ends. The CDR3 covers 13 residues. Germline values: CDR1 MGHRA, CDR2 YSYEKL.

Of note for this clonotype: The junction departs from germline at one end; a sequencing error may be responsible. The rearrangement links TRBV2 to TRBJ1-6, with 7 bases identical to TRBD1. Germline CDR1 SNHLY, CDR2 FYNNEI. The CDR3 covers 13 residues. The CDR3 loop reads CARVGSRGSPPHF. The CDR3 DNA is TGTGCCAGGGTCGGGTCCAGGGGGTCACCCCCCCACTTT.